The 21 T cell receptor beta chains below were found in one sample sequenced in a study of OX40 agonist ivuxolimab in advanced cancers. Here immunoSEQ multiplex PCR was the method, and the copy in TCRdb shows in-frame clones only, minus some. Of 83,000 or so clones in the sample, around 85% were seen once. Specimen: CD4+ or CD8+ T cells sorted from blood, collected in a trial of the OX40 agonist ivuxolimab. The receptor source for this set is an adult with an advanced solid tumor such as melanoma, head and neck, liver or kidney cancer.

The chain joins TRBV5-8 to TRBJ1-2; D remains unclear. With 4 bases removed from V and 1 base from J, the gap between germline ends came to 11 bases. The CDR3 is made up of 14 amino acids. The germline V gene encodes CDR1 SGHTS and CDR2 YDEGEE. CDR3 protein: CASSPMGFNYGYTF. The CDR3 coding sequence is TGTGCCAGCAGCCCTATGGGTTTTAACTATGGCTACACCTTC.

V is TRBV9 and J is TRBJ2-1; TRBD2 matches at 11 bases. The CDR3 covers 17 residues. V was pared by 1 base and J by 7 bases, with 10 bases of the junction left unmatched. Germline CDR1 reads SGDLS; CDR2 reads YYNGEE. The CDR3 protein is CASSVRVVTSGENEQFF. In DNA, the CDR3 is TGTGCCAGCAGCGTAAGGGTCGTGACTAGCGGGGAGAATGAGCAGTTCTTC. Filled out from reference TRBV9 and TRBJ2-1, the complete variable domain reads DSGVTQTPKHLITATGQRVTLRCSPRSGDLSVYWYQQSLDQGLQFLIQYYNGEERAKGNILERFSAQQFPDLHSELNLSSLELGDSALYFCASSVRVVTSGENEQFFGPGTRLTVL.

The chain carries TRBV11-2 and TRBJ2-2; possibly TRBD1 for D (5 bases). Deletions cut 3 bases from V and 4 bases from J, with 9 bases between. Looked up from germline, CDR1 is SGHAT and CDR2 is FQNNGV. CDR3 length: 14 amino acids. The CDR3 is CASSLGRATGELFF. For the CDR3, the DNA is TGTGCCAGCAGCTTGGGCAGGGCCACCGGGGAGCTGTTTTTT.

Regarding this clone: Within the sample, other DNA sequences also encode this same CDR3. This chain connects TRBV27 to TRBJ2-2; D might be TRBD1 or TRBD2, each matching 5 bases. Germline assignment: CDR1 MNHEY and CDR2 SMNVEV (reference sequence). CDR3 size: 16 residues. V lost 3 bases, J lost 4 bases, and 15 bases lay in between. CDR3: CASSFLHSGGTGELFF. The CDR3, as DNA: TGTGCCAGCAGTTTTCTTCATAGTGGGGGCACCGGGGAGCTGTTTTTT.

The V and J genes are TRBV13 and TRBJ1-3; D possibly corresponds to TRBD1 (6 bases). This CDR3 has 13 residues. Germline values: CDR1 PRHDT, CDR2 FYEKMQ (reference sequence). The V and J ends lost 5 bases and 5 bases respectively, with 10 bases between them. The CDR3 coding sequence is TGTGCCAGCAGCGGCACAGGGAGAAACACCATATATTTT. Its protein product is CASSGTGRNTIYF.

Regarding this clone: Mismatch with germline at one junction end may stem from a read error. The chain carries TRBV19 and TRBJ2-7, with TRBD2 identical over 16 bases. The germline V gene has CDR1 LNHDA and CDR2 SQIVND (reference sequence). The CDR3 extends over 17 amino acids. CDR3 in amino acids: CASSAGTSGRGLYGQYF. CDR3 sequence (DNA): TGTGCCAGTAGTGCAGGGACTAGCGGGAGGGGTCTGTACGGGCAGTACTTC.

The V call is TRBV5-4, the J call TRBJ2-5, with 10 bases matching TRBD1. This CDR3 region has 14 residues. V dropped 4 bases and J dropped 4; count of bases not matched to a gene: 4. Per germline, CDR1 SGHNT and CDR2 YYREEE (reference sequence). The CDR3 DNA reads as TGTGCCAGCAGCACGGGACAGGGGTTAGAGACCCAGTACTTC. Residues: CASSTGQGLETQYF.

The V gene is TRBV18, the J gene TRBJ2-4; perhaps TRBD1 as D (6 bases). Germline CDR1 KGHSH, CDR2 LQKENI. V was shortened by 4 bases and J by 0 bases, with 13 bases between the two germline ends. The CDR3 has 16 residues. CDR3 nucleotide sequence: TGTGCCAGCTCACTGGACAGCTCGTTAGCCAAAAACATTCAGTACTTC. Translation gives CASSLDSSLAKNIQYF.

V is TRBV14 and J is TRBJ2-1; 7 bases fit TRBD2. The length of the CDR3 is 14 residues. From germline, CDR1 is SGHDN and CDR2 FVKESK. The J segment lost 7 bases and the V segment lost 4 bases, leaving 7 bases of the junction unmatched. The CDR3: CASSPWGGANEQFF. In DNA, the CDR3 is TGTGCCAGCAGCCCATGGGGAGGGGCTAATGAGCAGTTCTTC.

CDR3 loop: CASDTSGGLTYNEQFF. CDR3 sequence (DNA): TGTGCAAGCGACACTAGCGGGGGGCTAACCTACAATGAGCAGTTCTTC. The V gene is TRBV12-2, the J gene TRBJ2-1; the DNA was not compared with TRBD2, the D call given in the table. TRBV12-2 is a recognized pseudogene. The CDR3 contains 16 residues.

The V and J genes are TRBV4-1 and TRBJ1-1; D perhaps matches TRBD1 (5 bases). The CDR3 is made up of 14 amino acids. Trimming took off 8 bases at V and 5 bases at J, with 18 bases between the two ends. Germline lookup yields CDR1 MGHRA and CDR2 YSYEKL. The CDR3 bases are TGCGCCAGCCGGCTGGTCGAGGGGCAAACTGAAGCTTTCTTT. Protein: CASRLVEGQTEAFF.

The J gene is TRBJ2-7, the V gene TRBV11-3; 7 bases are shared with TRBD2. Germline CDR1 and CDR2: SGHNT and YENEEA. The V and J ends lost 7 bases and 4 bases, in that order; junction bases with no gene match: 10. This CDR3 contains 14 residues. The CDR3 spells CASTHIGGGYEQYF. CDR3 DNA sequence: TGTGCCAGCACCCATATTGGCGGGGGATACGAGCAGTACTTC.

This clone was recorded many times. This rearrangement joins TRBV4-2 to TRBJ1-2; 9 bases align to TRBD1. The CDR3 spans 13 residues. Germline V gives CDR1 LGHNA, CDR2 YNFKEQ. J lost 2 bases, V lost 8 bases, and 3 bases had no gene match. CDR3 sequence reads: CASSDRGNYGYTF. Written as DNA, the CDR3 is TGTGCCAGCTCTGACAGGGGGAACTATGGCTACACCTTC.

This clone has only one observation. This rearrangement joins TRBV6-5 to TRBJ1-5, with 7 positions matching TRBD1. Germline V gives CDR1 MNHEY, CDR2 SVGAGI. The CDR3 is 16 amino acids. V was pared by 2 bases and J by 4 bases, with 8 bases of the junction left unmatched. The CDR3 DNA reads TGTGCCAGCAGTTACCTAGGCAGGGGGAGGAATCAGCCCCAGCATTTT. Translating it yields CASSYLGRGRNQPQHF.

The chain couples TRBV7-9 to TRBJ1-5; possibly TRBD1 for D (6 bases). Germline-derived CDR1 and CDR2 are SEHNR and FQNEAQ (reference sequence). V was shortened by 1 base and J by 5 bases, with 12 bases between the two germline ends. The CDR3 is made up of 15 amino acids. The CDR3 DNA is TGTGCCAGCAGCTTAGATACCAGGGGTGATCAGCCCCAGCATTTT. Translating gives CASSLDTRGDQPQHF.

The table lists this clone with a few counts. J is TRBJ1-4 and V is TRBV30; D is unclear. V was trimmed by 3 bases and J by 3 bases, leaving 8 bases between them. The CDR3 sequence is 13 residues long. The germline V gene has CDR1 GTSNPN and CDR2 SVGIG (reference sequence). Here the CDR3 reads CAWSRAANEKLFF. CDR3 coding DNA: TGTGCCTGGAGCCGAGCCGCTAATGAAAAACTGTTTTTT.

V and J are TRBV7-9 and TRBJ2-2, with TRBD1 matching 7 bases. This CDR3 comprises 15 residues. V gave up 5 bases and J gave up 2 bases; unmatched junction bases: 5. Per germline, CDR1 SEHNR and CDR2 FQNEAQ (reference sequence). For the CDR3, the DNA is TGTGCCAGCAGCACCCGGGACAGTAACACCGGGGAGCTGTTTTTT. Its protein is CASSTRDSNTGELFF.

The chain joins TRBV11-2 to TRBJ1-2; D perhaps matches TRBD1 (6 bases). This CDR3 has 11 residues. V lost 10 bases to trimming and J lost 5 bases, with 11 bases between them. Looked up from germline, CDR1 is SGHAT and CDR2 is FQNNGV. The CDR3 is CATWTEYGYTF. The CDR3, as DNA: TGTGCCACCTGGACAGAGTATGGCTACACCTTC.

The chain uses TRBV5-5 and TRBJ2-4; D unresolved. Looked up from germline, CDR1 is SGHKS and CDR2 is YYEKEE (reference sequence). This CDR3 contains 15 residues. V lost 0 bases to trimming and J lost 4 bases, with 11 bases between them. DNA of the CDR3: TGTGCCAGCAGCTTGGTCCCCCTCGGGAAAAACATTCAGTACTTC. Its protein product is CASSLVPLGKNIQYF.

The chain has TRBV4-3 and TRBJ2-1, with a weak D call TRBD2 (6 bases). The CDR3 runs 14 residues. V was clipped by 1 base and J by 7 bases, with 11 bases between them. CDR1 and CDR2 (germline): LGHNA, YSLEER. The CDR3: CASSQVGLRNEQFF. DNA of the CDR3: TGCGCCAGCAGCCAAGTGGGACTTAGGAATGAGCAGTTCTTC.

The rearrangement links TRBV6-5 to TRBJ1-6, with 10 bases fitting TRBD1. The CDR3 covers 14 residues. Unmatched junction bases numbered 5, after V lost 5 bases and J lost 10 bases. CDR1 MNHEY and CDR2 SVGAGI come from the germline V gene. CDR3 sequence reads: CASSSDRGPSPLHF. The CDR3 region has the DNA TGTGCCAGCAGTAGCGACAGGGGGCCCTCACCCCTCCACTTT.